Below are 25 T cell receptor beta chains sequenced from a single sample in a study of CD8 T cells in Susac syndrome. Roughly 0.45 to 1 ug RNA was reverse transcribed with random hexamers. TCRdb redid the calling of the immunoSEQ multiplex PCR reads with MiXCR, one entry per CDR3 protein. The top ten clones hold around 0.3% of a sample with 100,000 or so distinct CDR3 sequences, roughly 96% of them seen once. The sample was CD8+ T cells from PBMCs. These receptors were taken from a human donor with Susac syndrome.

This sequence joins TRBV25-1 and TRBJ2-4, with 9 bases aligning to TRBD1. Germline lookup yields CDR1 MGHDK and CDR2 SYGVNS. The CDR3 is 16 amino acids. The V gene end was trimmed by 3 bases and the J gene end by 0 bases; junction bases not matched to a gene: 3. This CDR3 reads CASSDTGGLAKNIQYF. CDR3 sequence (DNA): TGTGCCAGCAGTGATACAGGGGGCCTAGCCAAAAACATTCAGTACTTC.

The chain employs TRBV29-1 and TRBJ2-5, with TRBD1 matching 7 bases. This CDR3 is 15 amino acids long. Per the germline V gene, CDR1 is SQVTM and CDR2 is ANQGSEA. V dropped 7 bases and J dropped 4; count of bases not matched to a gene: 15. CDR3 nucleotide sequence: TGCAGCGCCTGGGGAAGGGGGCGAGTAGGAGAGACCCAGTACTTC. Protein product: CSAWGRGRVGETQYF.

The chain has TRBV14 and TRBJ2-7, with D unclear. Looked up from germline, CDR1 is SGHDN and CDR2 is FVKESK. This CDR3 spans 17 amino acids. Between the trimmed V and J ends, which lost 0 bases and 0 bases, there was a span of 15 bases. CDR3 region: CASSQDHKVSTSYEQYF. CDR3 nucleotide sequence: TGTGCCAGCAGCCAAGATCATAAGGTCAGCACCTCCTACGAGCAGTACTTC.

V is TRBV29-1 and J is TRBJ2-3, with no clear D. Germline V gene data show CDR1 as SQVTM and CDR2 as ANQGSEA. V lost 4 bases and J 8 bases, leaving 7 bases between the germline ends. This CDR3 spans 10 amino acids. In DNA, the CDR3 is TGCAGCGTTGTTGGTGGTACGCAGTATTTT. Its translation is CSVVGGTQYF.

The chain couples TRBV27 to TRBJ1-6; D is undetermined. The V and J ends lost 6 bases and 6 bases respectively, with 15 bases between them. Germline CDR1 and CDR2: MNHEY and SMNVEV (reference sequence). This CDR3 is 15 amino acids long. The DNA of the CDR3 is TGTGCCAGCAGCCTTATCCCTACCCGTAATTCACCCCTCCACTTT. Its translation is CASSLIPTRNSPLHF.

This clonotype is a singleton in its sample. The chain couples TRBV20-1 to TRBJ1-2, with no clear D. The CDR3 contains 11 residues. Trimming took 5 bases from V and 8 from J, leaving 12 bases between them. Germline V gene lookup returns CDR1 DFQATT and CDR2 SNEGSKA (reference sequence). CDR3 region: CSAPLGGGYTF. CDR3 sequence (DNA): TGCAGTGCTCCCCTCGGAGGGGGCTACACCTTC.

The chain recombines TRBV3-1 with TRBJ1-5; D not certain. Germline V lookup: CDR1 LGHDT, CDR2 YNNKEL (reference sequence). V lost 2 bases to trimming and J lost 4 bases, with 6 bases between them. There are 13 residues in the CDR3. CDR3 loop: CASSQMTNQPQHF. CDR3 nucleotide sequence: TGTGCCAGCAGCCAAATGACAAATCAGCCCCAGCATTTT.

The genes are TRBV27 and TRBJ2-6; D gene ambiguous. Deletions cut 3 bases from V and 3 bases from J, with 6 bases between. CDR3 length equals 14 residues. Germline CDR1 is MNHEY and CDR2 is SMNVEV (reference sequence). The CDR3 DNA reads TGTGCCAGCAGTTTGTTAGGTGGGGCCAACGTCCTGACTTTC. As protein: CASSLLGGANVLTF.

The chain links TRBV2 to TRBJ2-6; 8 bases fit TRBD1. The CDR3 length is 18 residues. In germline, CDR1 is SNHLY, CDR2 FYNNEI. V gave up 6 bases and J gave up 0 bases; unmatched junction bases: 10. CDR3 DNA: TGTGCCAGCAGGGGTACCTGGACAGGGCCCTCTGGGGCCAACGTCCTGACTTTC. Protein: CASRGTWTGPSGANVLTF.

The chain recombines TRBV6-6 with TRBJ2-5; 7 nucleotides line up with TRBD2. Germline V gene lookup returns CDR1 MNHNY and CDR2 SVGAGI (reference sequence). The junction had 5 bases not matched to a gene; V was cut back by 2 bases and J by 5 bases. The CDR3 extends over 14 amino acids. The CDR3 nucleotides are TGTGCCAGCAGTTACGCGACTAGCTCGGAGACCCAGTACTTC. This sequence encodes CASSYATSSETQYF.

V usage is TRBV4-1 and J usage is TRBJ1-5; a possible D gene is TRBD1 (6 bases). CDR3 size: 16 residues. In germline, CDR1 is MGHRA, CDR2 YSYEKL. V shed 1 base and J shed 4 bases, with 14 bases lying between them. The CDR3 nucleotides read TGCGCCAGCAGCCAAGCGTCTTACAGGGCAAATCAGCCCCAGCATTTT. Encoded protein: CASSQASYRANQPQHF.

J is TRBJ2-1 and V is TRBV24-1; D remains ambiguous. The ends were cut back, 4 bases at V and 7 bases at J, with 7 bases in the middle. The CDR3 has 12 residues. Germline lookup yields CDR1 KGHDR and CDR2 SFDVKD. CDR3 in amino acids: CATSEGFNEQFF. The DNA of the CDR3 is TGTGCCACCAGTGAGGGGTTTAATGAGCAGTTCTTC.

This sequence joins TRBV19 and TRBJ1-1, with a tentative D call TRBD1 (6 bases). CDR3 length: 15 residues. Germline V gene data show CDR1 as LNHDA and CDR2 as SQIVND (reference sequence). Between the trimmed V and J ends, which lost 7 bases and 7 bases, there was a span of 22 bases. The DNA of the CDR3 is TGTGCCAGTACCCCGACGGGGGCGAACCCCCTTGAAGCTTTCTTT. Protein sequence: CASTPTGANPLEAFF.

V is TRBV15 and J is TRBJ2-2; D is ambiguous. Trimming removed 1 base at V and 3 bases at J, with 9 bases between. The CDR3 runs to 15 residues. In germline, CDR1 is LNHNV, CDR2 YYDKDF (reference sequence). CDR3 DNA: TGTGCCACCAGCAGAGGATCGTTAGACACCGGGGAGCTGTTTTTT. Translating gives CATSRGSLDTGELFF. The whole variable domain, remainder taken from reference TRBV15 and TRBJ2-2, is DAMVIQNPRYQVTQFGKPVTLSCSQTLNHNVMYWYQQKSSQAPKLLFHYYDKDFNNEADTPDNFQSRRPNTSFCFLDIRSPGLGDTAMYLCATSRGSLDTGELFFGEGSRLTVL.

The chain employs TRBV9 and TRBJ2-1, with TRBD2 matching over 9 bases. J lost 6 bases, V lost 3 bases, and 7 bases had no gene match. Germline V gene sequence: CDR1 SGDLS, CDR2 YYNGEE. The CDR3 totals 15 residues. CDR3: CASSEGGGAGNEQFF. The CDR3, as DNA: TGTGCCAGCAGCGAGGGCGGGGGGGCAGGCAATGAGCAGTTCTTC.

The V call is TRBV9, the J call TRBJ2-2, with 10 positions matching TRBD1. The CDR3 spans 16 residues. Germline loops: CDR1 SGDLS, CDR2 YYNGEE. J was trimmed by 5 bases and V by 1 base; bases with no gene match: 5. CDR3 sequence: CASSVRQGAGTGELFF. CDR3 bases: TGTGCCAGCAGCGTACGACAGGGGGCCGGAACCGGGGAGCTGTTTTTT.

The gene calls are TRBV27 and TRBJ1-5; 7 bases fit TRBD1. Germline V gives CDR1 MNHEY, CDR2 SMNVEV (reference sequence). This CDR3 has 15 amino acids. Trimming took 4 bases from V and 8 from J; bases not matched to a gene: 11. CDR3 residues: CASSSWDSREKPQHF. As DNA, the CDR3 is TGTGCCAGCAGTTCCTGGGACAGTAGGGAGAAGCCCCAGCATTTT.

V gene TRBV20-1 combines with J gene TRBJ1-1; the match to TRBD1 covers 10 bases. The trim removed 1 base at V and 3 bases at J, leaving 2 bases unmatched. The CDR3 covers 14 residues. The germline V gene has CDR1 DFQATT and CDR2 SNEGSKA (reference sequence). Here the CDR3 DNA reads TGCAGTGCTAGAGGGACAGGGGGGGACACTGAAGCTTTCTTT. Translating it yields CSARGTGGDTEAFF.

Written as DNA, the CDR3 is TGTGCCAGCTCACCCCCAGGAAGCCTAGCGTTTTACAATGAGCAGTTCTTC. It specifies CASSPPGSLAFYNEQFF. The chain is built from TRBV18 and TRBJ2-1, with D maybe TRBD2 (6 bases). This CDR3 comprises 17 residues. From germline, CDR1 is KGHSH and CDR2 LQKENI. Trimming removed 3 bases at V and 4 bases at J, with 19 bases between. The whole variable domain, filled in from reference TRBV18 and TRBJ2-1, reads NAGVMQNPRHLVRRRGQEARLRCSPMKGHSHVYWYRQLPEEGLKFMVYLQKENIIDESGMPKERFSAEFPKEGPSILRIQQVVRGDSAAYFCASSPPGSLAFYNEQFFGPGTRLTVL.

The V gene is TRBV5-6, the J gene TRBJ2-1; 8 nucleotides agree with TRBD1. Trimming at V came to 2 bases and at J to 3 bases, leaving 4 bases not matched to a gene. This CDR3 is built from 15 residues. Germline assignment: CDR1 SGHDT and CDR2 YYEEEE. The CDR3 sequence is CASSLAGQGYNEQFF. The CDR3 nucleotides read TGTGCCAGCAGCTTAGCCGGACAGGGCTACAATGAGCAGTTCTTC.

The gene calls are TRBV7-3 and TRBJ2-1, with D maybe TRBD1 (6 bases). Germline CDR1 is SGHTA and CDR2 is FQGTGA. The CDR3 extends over 15 amino acids. Trimming removed 4 bases at V and 9 bases at J, with 19 bases between. CDR3 loop: CASSSNPGTGSEQFF. As DNA, the CDR3 is TGTGCCAGCAGCTCGAACCCCGGAACAGGGTCTGAGCAGTTCTTC.

The DNA for the CDR3 is TGTGCCAGCAGTTACTCGAACAGGGCGAGTGAGCAGTTCTTC. Amino acid sequence: CASSYSNRASEQFF. The chain employs TRBV6-5 and TRBJ2-1; TRBD1 is a possible D gene (6 bases). Germline V lookup: CDR1 MNHEY, CDR2 SVGAGI. The CDR3 consists of 14 residues. Trimming pared 0 bases from V and 9 bases from J, leaving 12 bases between.

This clonotype was counted only a few times. The CDR3 sequence: CASSTYNEQFF. The CDR3, as DNA: TGTGCCAGCAGTACCTACAATGAGCAGTTCTTC. The genes are TRBV12-3 or TRBV12-4 and TRBJ2-1; D gene uncertain. Trimming pared 5 bases from V and 2 bases from J, leaving 1 base between. The CDR3 length is 11 residues.

The J gene is TRBJ1-1, the V gene TRBV3-1; no firm D call. The V gene lost 1 base and the J gene lost 0 bases, with 9 bases spanning the gap. The germline V gene encodes CDR1 LGHDT and CDR2 YNNKEL (reference sequence). The CDR3 loop spans 15 amino acids. Here the CDR3 reads CASSQGWQVNTEAFF. The CDR3 region has the DNA TGTGCCAGCAGCCAAGGTTGGCAGGTGAACACTGAAGCTTTCTTT.

V and J are TRBV9 and TRBJ2-7, with D possibly being TRBD2 (6 bases). Germline V lookup: CDR1 SGDLS, CDR2 YYNGEE. V was pared by 4 bases and J by 1 base, with 12 bases between. The length of the CDR3 is 14 residues. CDR3 region: CASSPSGVSYEQYF. The DNA for the CDR3 is TGTGCCAGCAGCCCCTCGGGGGTGTCCTACGAGCAGTACTTC.